This T cell receptor beta chain was recovered during a study of blood T cell repertoires in COVID-19. Study summary: Whether acute or convalescent, the COVID-19 samples came from the United States, Italy and Spain.

The CDR3 runs to 13 residues. V trimming: 7 bases; J trimming: 8 bases; junction bases outside the gene matches: 5. Per germline, CDR1 GTSNPN and CDR2 SVGIG (reference sequence). Per the authors' pipeline: Amplification of reference gene primers provided the estimated nucleated cell counts. Method: immunoSEQ multiplex PCR; TCRdb's copy keeps in-frame clones and lacks some. That table is the source of V, J and clone size, and D and trimming were worked out from the DNA. The sample has approximately 350,000 clones, around nine tenths seen once. The source material was peripheral blood. V gene TRBV30 combines with J gene TRBJ1-4, with 12 bases matching TRBD1. The TCR was taken from a woman in her 70s with COVID-19, enrolled during active disease. As DNA, the CDR3 is TGTGCCTTCGGGACAGGGGGCGCCGAAAAACTGTTTTTT. Its translation: CAFGTGGAEKLFF.